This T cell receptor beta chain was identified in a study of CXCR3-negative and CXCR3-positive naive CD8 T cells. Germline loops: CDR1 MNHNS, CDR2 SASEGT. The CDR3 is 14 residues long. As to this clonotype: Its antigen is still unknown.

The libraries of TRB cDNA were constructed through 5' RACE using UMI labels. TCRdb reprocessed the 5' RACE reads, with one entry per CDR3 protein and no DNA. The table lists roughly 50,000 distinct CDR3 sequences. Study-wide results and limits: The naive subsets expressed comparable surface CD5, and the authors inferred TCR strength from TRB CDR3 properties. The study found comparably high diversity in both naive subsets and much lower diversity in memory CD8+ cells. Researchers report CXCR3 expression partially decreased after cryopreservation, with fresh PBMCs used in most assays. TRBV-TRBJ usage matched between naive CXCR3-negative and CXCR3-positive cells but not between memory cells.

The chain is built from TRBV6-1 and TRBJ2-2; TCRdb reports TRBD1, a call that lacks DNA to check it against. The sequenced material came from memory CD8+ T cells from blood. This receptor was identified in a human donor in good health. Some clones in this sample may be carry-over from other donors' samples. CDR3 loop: CASRPGDHTGELFF.